This entry is about one T cell receptor beta chain. TCRdb independently ran MiXCR on the RT-PCR reads; one entry per CDR3 protein. The table lists approximately 160,000 distinct CDR3 sequences, approximately 30% of them singletons, with under 3.5% in the top ten. These data originate in a study of patients and donors after allogeneic stem cell transplantation. The CDR3 contains 15 residues. Trimming left V 1 base short and J 4 bases short, with 12 bases between. Sample: blood, either unsorted or a sorted T cell fraction (not recorded which). This sequence joins TRBV12-3 or TRBV12-4 and TRBJ2-3; D might be TRBD1 or TRBD2, each matching 6 bases. The source is a human donor who was either an allogeneic HSCT recipient or a stem cell or donor lymphocyte infusion donor (not recorded which). It is not recorded whose cells these are; they may come from a transplant donor. CDR3 nucleotides: TGTGCCAGCAGTTTAGATGGGGGGCGCCCAGATACGCAGTATTTT. Translated: CASSLDGGRPDTQYF.